Following are 8 T cell receptor beta chains from one sample sequenced in a study of cytomegalovirus exposure and HLA in healthy donors. Primers for the PCR totalled 60 Vbeta and 13 Jbeta. Produced via immunoSEQ multiplex PCR; TCRdb's table is partial and in-frame only. This table lists 140,000 to 150,000 clones. Sequencing was done on a sample of PBMCs. The receptor set was obtained from a male donor in good health and CMV-seronegative.

V and J are TRBV7-9 and TRBJ1-2; 8 bases fit TRBD1. Germline CDR1 reads SEHNR; CDR2 reads FQNEAQ (reference sequence). V was pared by 7 bases and J by 6 bases, with 10 bases of the junction left unmatched. The CDR3 extends over 14 amino acids. CDR3 in DNA: TGTGCCAGCAACCTAGACAGGGGCGAAGATGGCTACACCTTC. Translating gives CASNLDRGEDGYTF.

The chain uses TRBV5-6 and TRBJ1-3; D might be TRBD1 (5 bases). Germline V lookup: CDR1 SGHDT, CDR2 YYEEEE. CDR3 length: 15 residues. V lost 1 base to trimming and J lost 9 bases, with 17 bases between them. The CDR3 DNA sequence: TGTGCCAGCAGCTTGTTGGGGCCGACGGTCGGCACCATATATTTT. Amino acids: CASSLLGPTVGTIYF. Based on the CDR3 plus reference TRBV5-6 and TRBJ1-3, the full variable domain is DAGVTQSPTHLIKTRGQQVTLRCSPKSGHDTVSWYQQALGQGPQFIFQYYEEEERQRGNFPDRFSGHQFPNYSSELNVNALLLGDSALYLCASSLLGPTVGTIYFGEGSWLTVV.

The V call is TRBV11-2, the J call TRBJ1-4; the D gene is possibly TRBD1 (5 bases). Germline V gene sequence: CDR1 SGHAT, CDR2 FQNNGV. The CDR3 extends over 13 amino acids. V shed 1 base and J shed 7 bases, with 7 bases lying between them. CDR3 in amino acids: CASSLVRAEKLFF. DNA for the CDR3: TGTGCCAGCAGCTTAGTCAGGGCTGAAAAACTGTTTTTT.

This rearrangement joins TRBV27 to TRBJ1-1; D possibly corresponds to TRBD1 (5 bases). CDR1 and CDR2 (germline): MNHEY, SMNVEV (reference sequence). The CDR3 length is 13 residues. V lost 8 bases, J lost 0 bases, and 10 bases lay in between. The CDR3 sequence is CASWGGLNTEAFF. The CDR3, as DNA: TGTGCCAGCTGGGGGGGTTTGAACACTGAAGCTTTCTTT.

This chain links TRBV6-5 with TRBJ1-2, with D possibly being TRBD1 (6 bases). The CDR3 has 15 amino acids. V lost 4 bases, J lost 4 bases, and 16 bases lay in between. Per germline, CDR1 MNHEY and CDR2 SVGAGI. CDR3 in amino acids: CASSSLSGAGYGYTF. As DNA, the CDR3 is TGTGCCAGCAGTTCGCTTTCAGGGGCCGGCTATGGCTACACCTTC.

V is TRBV30 and J is TRBJ2-1, with 7 nucleotides matching TRBD1. Germline V gene sequence: CDR1 GTSNPN, CDR2 SVGIG (reference sequence). The CDR3 runs 12 residues. With 7 bases clipped from V and 7 bases from J, the junction kept 7 bases outside the gene matches. The CDR3 loop is CASDRTGNEQFF. CDR3 coding DNA: TGTGCCTCGGACAGGACGGGAAATGAGCAGTTCTTC.

The J gene is TRBJ2-2, the V gene TRBV14; no firm D call. In germline, CDR1 is SGHDN, CDR2 FVKESK. Trimming removed 4 bases from V and 4 bases from J, with 7 bases in between. The CDR3 is made up of 13 amino acids. The CDR3 here is CASSPSRTGELFF. The CDR3, as DNA: TGTGCCAGCAGCCCGAGTCGCACCGGGGAGCTGTTTTTT.

The chain carries TRBV19 and TRBJ2-1; no reliable D call. The CDR3 is 14 amino acids. Trimming stripped 7 bases from V and 7 bases from J, with 17 bases between. CDR1 LNHDA and CDR2 SQIVND come from the germline V gene (reference sequence). The CDR3 protein is CASTKSQVPNEQFF. Here the CDR3 DNA reads TGTGCCAGTACCAAGTCCCAGGTCCCTAATGAGCAGTTCTTC.